Listed here are 26 T cell receptor beta chains from one sample, sequenced in a study of blood T cell repertoires in COVID-19. Profiled with immunoSEQ multiplex PCR; TCRdb holds only in-frame clones, not every one. The sample consists of 150,000 to 200,000 clones, 80% to 85% of them appearing once. Sequencing was performed on peripheral blood. All receptors come from a man aged 65 to 85 with active or convalescent COVID-19.

This clone has a single count. This rearrangement joins TRBV30 to TRBJ1-1, with 8 bases identical to TRBD1. Looked up from germline, CDR1 is GTSNPN and CDR2 is SVGIG (reference sequence). This CDR3 has 19 residues. Trimming cost V 3 bases and J 0 bases; bases outside gene matches: 18. CDR3 region: CAWRGAGTGRGSMNTEAFF. The DNA of the CDR3 is TGTGCCTGGAGGGGAGCCGGGACAGGCAGGGGGTCAATGAACACTGAAGCTTTCTTT. Full variable domain (outside the CDR3, taken from reference TRBV30 and TRBJ1-1): SQTIHQWPATLVQPVGSPLSLECTVEGTSNPNLYWYRQAAGRGLQLLFYSVGIGQISSEVPQNLSASRPQDRQFILSSKKLLLSDSGFYLCAWRGAGTGRGSMNTEAFFGQGTRLTVV.

This clone was seen only once. The genes are TRBV7-6 and TRBJ2-3; 14 positions match TRBD2. CDR1 and CDR2 (germline): SGHVS, FNYEAQ. The CDR3 runs to 16 residues. V gave up 4 bases and J gave up 4 bases; unmatched junction bases: 4. CDR3 bases: TGTGCCAGCAGCTCGGGACTAGCGGGAGCCCCAGATACGCAGTATTTT. This codes for CASSSGLAGAPDTQYF. The complete variable domain, with remaining parts taken from reference TRBV7-6 and TRBJ2-3, reads GAGVSQSPRYKVTKRGQDVALRCDPISGHVSLYWYRQALGQGPEFLTYFNYEAQQDKSGLPNDRFSAERPEGSISTLTIQRTEQRDSAMYRCASSSGLAGAPDTQYFGPGTRLTVL.

The gene calls are TRBV5-4 and TRBJ2-1, with D perhaps TRBD1 (6 bases). V gave up 0 bases and J gave up 1 base, with 8 bases separating them. The CDR3 contains 15 residues. CDR1 is SGHNT and CDR2 is YYREEE in the germline V gene (reference sequence). CDR3 residues: CASSLAQGSYNEQFF. The CDR3 nucleotides read TGTGCCAGCAGCTTGGCCCAGGGGTCCTACAATGAGCAGTTCTTC.

This clone was observed a few times. The chain couples TRBV19 to TRBJ1-2; D is ambiguous. From germline, CDR1 is LNHDA and CDR2 SQIVND (reference sequence). Trimming cost V 4 bases and J 4 bases, with 10 bases left between them. The CDR3 has 13 amino acids. The CDR3 DNA is TGTGCCAGTAGTACCACAGCTATCTATGGCTACACCTTC. Translating gives CASSTTAIYGYTF.

This clone was picked up a small number of times. The chain carries TRBV3-1 (or the pseudogene TRBV3-2) and TRBJ2-1; D is unresolved. This CDR3 is built from 13 residues. Germline lookup yields CDR1 LGHDT and CDR2 YNNKEL (reference sequence). V was pared by 0 bases and J by 10 bases, with 10 bases between. As DNA, the CDR3 is TGTGCCAGCAGCCAAGATTCCCTGGCAGAGCAGTTCTTC. Encoded protein: CASSQDSLAEQFF.

The chain is built from TRBV29-1 and TRBJ1-4; tentative D call: TRBD1 (5 bases). The CDR3 extends over 13 amino acids. V lost 3 bases and J 10 bases, leaving 15 bases between the germline ends. CDR1 and CDR2 (germline): SQVTM, ANQGSEA. The CDR3 DNA follows: TGCAGCGTTGAGGACACCCGGGAGGGAAAACTGTTTTTT. Protein sequence: CSVEDTREGKLFF.

V is TRBV7-2 and J is TRBJ2-2; 9 bases line up with TRBD1. V lost 1 base, J lost 3 bases, and 3 bases stayed unmatched. Germline CDR1 reads SGHTA; CDR2 reads FQGNSA. This CDR3 contains 16 residues. The CDR3: CASSLGGTGYTGELFF. CDR3 nucleotides: TGTGCCAGCAGCTTAGGGGGGACAGGGTACACCGGGGAGCTGTTTTTT.

The sample holds a few counts of this clone. This chain joins TRBV7-6 and TRBJ2-1; TRBD2 matches at 7 bases. J gave up 0 bases and V 5 bases, and 4 bases lay outside the gene matches. Per germline, CDR1 SGHVS and CDR2 FNYEAQ. The CDR3 extends over 15 amino acids. The CDR3 bases are TGTGCCAGCAGCATCGGGGGGAGCTCCTACAATGAGCAGTTCTTC. The encoded protein is CASSIGGSSYNEQFF. Combining the CDR3 with reference TRBV7-6 and TRBJ2-1 gives the whole variable domain GAGVSQSPRYKVTKRGQDVALRCDPISGHVSLYWYRQALGQGPEFLTYFNYEAQQDKSGLPNDRFSAERPEGSISTLTIQRTEQRDSAMYRCASSIGGSSYNEQFFGPGTRLTVL.

This rearrangement joins TRBV7-9 to TRBJ2-7; D perhaps matches TRBD1 (5 bases). Trimming shortened V by 9 bases and J by 6 bases, and 21 bases separated the two germline ends. This CDR3 comprises 14 residues. Germline CDR1 is SEHNR and CDR2 is FQNEAQ (reference sequence). CDR3 sequence: CASSIWQGKGEQYF. As DNA, the CDR3 is TGTGCCAGTTCGATCTGGCAGGGCAAGGGCGAGCAGTACTTC.

The chain carries TRBV9 and TRBJ2-7, with 8 positions matching TRBD2. This CDR3 has 16 residues. Germline values: CDR1 SGDLS, CDR2 YYNGEE. Trimming cost V 0 bases and J 4 bases; bases outside gene matches: 9. Written as DNA, the CDR3 is TGTGCCAGCAGCGTAGGAGAGTTAGCGGGGCGATACGAGCAGTACTTC. Translating gives CASSVGELAGRYEQYF.

The chain combines TRBV18 with TRBJ1-1, with 10 bases matching TRBD1. Germline CDR1 reads KGHSH; CDR2 reads LQKENI. J lost 5 bases, V lost 3 bases, and 12 bases had no gene match. The CDR3 extends over 17 amino acids. CDR3 DNA sequence: TGTGCCAGCTCACCCGTCCCGGGACAGGGGTATGGAACTGAAGCTTTCTTT. The encoded protein is CASSPVPGQGYGTEAFF.

The J gene is TRBJ2-5, the V gene TRBV30; 8 bases line up with TRBD2. The J segment lost 4 bases and the V segment lost 4 bases, leaving 5 bases of the junction unmatched. Germline assignment: CDR1 GTSNPN and CDR2 SVGIG (reference sequence). The CDR3 is made up of 13 amino acids. The CDR3 region has the DNA TGTGCCTGGAAGGGTCTAGCGGGAGAGACCCAGTACTTC. Its protein is CAWKGLAGETQYF. The complete variable domain, with remaining parts taken from reference TRBV30 and TRBJ2-5, reads SQTIHQWPATLVQPVGSPLSLECTVEGTSNPNLYWYRQAAGRGLQLLFYSVGIGQISSEVPQNLSASRPQDRQFILSSKKLLLSDSGFYLCAWKGLAGETQYFGPGTRLLVL.

The chain employs TRBV6-5 and TRBJ2-5; 8 nucleotides align to TRBD2. This CDR3 comprises 16 residues. Per germline, CDR1 MNHEY and CDR2 SVGAGI. Unmatched junction bases numbered 7, after V lost 0 bases and J lost 4 bases. CDR3 protein: CASSYSTSALRETQYF. CDR3 in DNA: TGTGCCAGCAGTTACTCGACTAGCGCTTTACGAGAGACCCAGTACTTC.

The chain couples TRBV3-1 (or the pseudogene TRBV3-2) to TRBJ2-7; 8 nucleotides agree with TRBD2. The CDR3 length is 18 residues. Germline loops: CDR1 LGHDT, CDR2 YNNKEL (reference sequence). V dropped 0 bases and J dropped 4; count of bases not matched to a gene: 14. CDR3 sequence: CASSQDESRGTRWYEQYF. DNA for the CDR3: TGTGCCAGCAGCCAAGATGAAAGTCGGGGGACTAGGTGGTACGAGCAGTACTTC.

In this sample, this clone turned up once. This CDR3 reads CASSAYRGVNTEAFF. The CDR3 DNA is TGTGCCAGCAGCGCTTACAGGGGTGTGAACACTGAAGCTTTCTTT. The chain combines TRBV7-9 with TRBJ1-1, with TRBD1 matching over 7 bases. CDR3 length: 15 amino acids. V trimming: 5 bases; J trimming: 0 bases; junction bases outside the gene matches: 6. Germline V gene lookup returns CDR1 SEHNR and CDR2 FQNEAQ (reference sequence).

The rearrangement joins TRBV5-6 to TRBJ2-7; possibly TRBD1 for D (5 bases). Germline loops: CDR1 SGHDT, CDR2 YYEEEE. Trimming cost V 2 bases and J 5 bases, with 11 bases left between them. The CDR3 consists of 13 residues. This chain's CDR3 is CASSFRRVNEQYF. CDR3 DNA: TGTGCCAGCAGCTTCCGCAGGGTGAACGAGCAGTACTTC.

This chain uses TRBV7-9 with TRBJ2-3; TRBD2 matches 8 bases. CDR3 length: 16 residues. The V segment lost 4 bases and the J segment 3 bases; nucleotides outside the gene matches: 9. The germline V gene encodes CDR1 SEHNR and CDR2 FQNEAQ (reference sequence). CDR3 coding DNA: TGTGCCAGCAGCTCTTTTGGGAGCGGGAGTACAGATACGCAGTATTTT. Protein: CASSSFGSGSTDTQYF.

The chain couples TRBV25-1 to TRBJ2-3; the match to TRBD1 covers 10 bases. The CDR3 covers 14 residues. V lost 4 bases, J lost 7 bases, and 5 bases stayed unmatched. Germline V lookup: CDR1 MGHDK, CDR2 SYGVNS. The CDR3 protein is CASSGDRGFNTQYF. CDR3 bases: TGTGCCAGCAGTGGGGACAGGGGATTCAATACGCAGTATTTT.

V and J are TRBV4-3 and TRBJ2-5; 13 bases map to TRBD2. Trimming removed 0 bases from V and 7 bases from J; junction bases left unmatched: 14. The germline CDR1 and CDR2 sequences are LGHNA and YSLEER. This CDR3 is 19 amino acids long. As DNA, the CDR3 is TGCGCCAGCAGCCAAGATAGTCGGACTAGCGGGGGACGGGGGACGACCCAGTACTTC. This codes for CASSQDSRTSGGRGTTQYF.

This chain links TRBV4-3 with TRBJ2-1; TRBD2 is a possible D gene (6 bases). Deletions cut 4 bases from V and 1 base from J, with 11 bases between. CDR3 length: 15 amino acids. CDR1 LGHNA and CDR2 YSLEER come from the germline V gene. CDR3 loop: CASSPMRGSYNEQFF. The CDR3 DNA is TGCGCCAGCAGCCCTATGCGGGGTTCCTACAATGAGCAGTTCTTC.

This clone was seen more than once but under ten times. The chain couples TRBV6-2 or TRBV6-3 to TRBJ2-5; 8 nucleotides agree with TRBD2. V was clipped by 6 bases and J by 0 bases; unmatched bases: 12. The CDR3 has 17 amino acids. Germline-derived CDR1 and CDR2 are MNHEY and SVGEGT. CDR3 loop: CASSPPGGSHYQETQYF. The CDR3 DNA reads as TGTGCCAGCAGCCCCCCGGGGGGGTCCCACTACCAAGAGACCCAGTACTTC.

This clone was seen a handful of times. The J gene is TRBJ1-2, the V gene TRBV6-5; D may be TRBD1 (6 bases). The CDR3 is made up of 13 amino acids. V was trimmed by 6 bases and J by 2 bases, leaving 10 bases between them. Germline V lookup: CDR1 MNHEY, CDR2 SVGAGI. The CDR3 DNA is TGTGCCAGCAGCCGGGACAAAAACTATGGCTACACCTTC. This gives the protein CASSRDKNYGYTF.

V is TRBV7-9 and J is TRBJ1-2; 12 bases map to TRBD1. CDR1 is SEHNR, CDR2 FQNEAQ, per germline (reference sequence). CDR3 length: 13 amino acids. With 4 bases clipped from V and 6 bases from J, the junction kept 0 bases outside the gene matches. Here the CDR3 DNA reads TGTGCCAGCAGCTGGGACAGGGGGCATGGCTACACCTTC. Amino acids: CASSWDRGHGYTF.

This chain joins TRBV3-1 (or the pseudogene TRBV3-2) and TRBJ2-5; D perhaps matches TRBD2 (7 bases). The CDR3 consists of 14 residues. Trimming left V 6 bases short and J 4 bases short, with 15 bases between. Germline V gives CDR1 LGHDT, CDR2 YNNKEL (reference sequence). CDR3 in DNA: TGTGCCAGCAGAGAAAGAGGGGGGGGAGAGACCCAGTACTTC. Translation gives CASRERGGGETQYF.

This clone occurred many times. The V call is TRBV9, the J call TRBJ1-2, with D possibly TRBD1 on 5 matching bases. There are 12 residues in the CDR3. Per germline, CDR1 SGDLS and CDR2 YYNGEE. V lost 0 bases to trimming and J lost 14 bases, with 14 bases between them. In nucleotides, the CDR3 is TGTGCCAGCAGCGTAGGGGGCCCCCCTGGAACCTTC. Its protein is CASSVGGPPGTF.

The chain is built from TRBV10-3 and TRBJ2-1, with D possibly being TRBD2 (5 bases). Germline V gene sequence: CDR1 ENHRY, CDR2 SYGVKD. This CDR3 region has 12 residues. V gave up 6 bases and J gave up 8 bases, with 11 bases separating them. For the CDR3, the DNA is TGTGCCATCAGCGAGAGCGGTGATGAGCAGTTCTTC. It specifies CAISESGDEQFF.